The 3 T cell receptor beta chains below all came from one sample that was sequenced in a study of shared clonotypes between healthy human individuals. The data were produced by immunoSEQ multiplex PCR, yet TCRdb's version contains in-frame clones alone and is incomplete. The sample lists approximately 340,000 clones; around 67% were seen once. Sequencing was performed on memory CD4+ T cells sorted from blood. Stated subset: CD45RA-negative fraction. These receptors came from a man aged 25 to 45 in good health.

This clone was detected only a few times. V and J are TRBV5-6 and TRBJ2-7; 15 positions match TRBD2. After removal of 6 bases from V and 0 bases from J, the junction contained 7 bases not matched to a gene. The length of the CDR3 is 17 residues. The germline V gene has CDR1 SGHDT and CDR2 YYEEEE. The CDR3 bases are TGTGCCAGCATCGGACTAGCGGGAGGGATTAGCTCCTACGAGCAGTACTTC. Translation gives CASIGLAGGISSYEQYF. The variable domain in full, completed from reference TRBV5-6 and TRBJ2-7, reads DAGVTQSPTHLIKTRGQQVTLRCSPKSGHDTVSWYQQALGQGPQFIFQYYEEEERQRGNFPDRFSGHQFPNYSSELNVNALLLGDSALYLCASIGLAGGISSYEQYFGPGTRLTVT.

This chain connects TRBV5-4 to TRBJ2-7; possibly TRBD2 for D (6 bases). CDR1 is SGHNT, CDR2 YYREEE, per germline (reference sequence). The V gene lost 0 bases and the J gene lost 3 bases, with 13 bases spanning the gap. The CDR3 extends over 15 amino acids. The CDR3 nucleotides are TGTGCCAGCAGCTTGGCGGGTAGCGGTGTCTACGAGCAGTACTTC. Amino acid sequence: CASSLAGSGVYEQYF.

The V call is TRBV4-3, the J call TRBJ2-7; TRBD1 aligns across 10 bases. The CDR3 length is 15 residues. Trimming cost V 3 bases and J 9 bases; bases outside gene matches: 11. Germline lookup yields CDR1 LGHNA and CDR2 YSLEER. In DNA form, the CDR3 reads TGCGCCAGCAGCCAGGGACAGGGGAAAACGACGGGGCAGTACTTC. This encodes CASSQGQGKTTGQYF.